This TCR beta chain is from a study of long-term antiretroviral therapy in people with HIV. Study-level findings and limits: Pre-ART clonal expansions dominated every time point's repertoire.

The immunoSEQ assay was v3.0, run at survey level. TCRdb keeps only in-frame clones here, not all; method: immunoSEQ multiplex PCR. The repertoire has roughly 42,000 clones, roughly nine tenths of them found once; the top ten carry about 4%. Trimming left V 8 bases short and J 4 bases short, with 14 bases between. Germline-derived CDR1 and CDR2 are SGHTA and FQGNSA. This CDR3 comprises 13 residues. A remark on this clone: No antigen is known for it.

The receptor comes from a woman between 50 and 59 years old with HIV. Sequencing used unsorted PBMCs, obtained 1.2 years after starting antiretroviral therapy. The rearrangement links TRBV7-2 to TRBJ1-2, with a tentative D call TRBD1 (5 bases). Written as DNA, the CDR3 is TGTGCCAGCGGGAGATGGGGACCCTATGGCTACACCTTC. This gives the protein CASGRWGPYGYTF. Based on the CDR3 plus reference TRBV7-2 and TRBJ1-2, the full variable domain is GAGVSQSPSNKVTEKGKDVELRCDPISGHTALYWYRQSLGQGLEFLIYFQGNSAPDKSGLPSDRFSAERTGGSVSTLTIQRTQQEDSAVYLCASGRWGPYGYTFGSGTRLTVV.